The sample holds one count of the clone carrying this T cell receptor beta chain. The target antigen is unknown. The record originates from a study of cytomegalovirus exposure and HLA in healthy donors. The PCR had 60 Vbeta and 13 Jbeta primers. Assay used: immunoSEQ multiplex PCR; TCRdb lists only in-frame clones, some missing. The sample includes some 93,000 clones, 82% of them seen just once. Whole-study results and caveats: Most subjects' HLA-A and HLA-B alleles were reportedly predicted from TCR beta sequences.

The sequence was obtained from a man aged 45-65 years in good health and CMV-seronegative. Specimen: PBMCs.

The CDR3 sequence is CASSLGAGVDEKLFF. For the CDR3, the DNA is TGTGCCAGCAGCTTGGGTGCCGGGGTCGATGAAAAACTGTTTTTT. The chain joins TRBV11-1 to TRBJ1-4; D unresolved. The CDR3 has 15 amino acids. Germline V CDR1 and CDR2: SGHAT, FQDESV (reference sequence). Trimming took off 3 bases at V and 6 bases at J, with 14 bases between the two ends.